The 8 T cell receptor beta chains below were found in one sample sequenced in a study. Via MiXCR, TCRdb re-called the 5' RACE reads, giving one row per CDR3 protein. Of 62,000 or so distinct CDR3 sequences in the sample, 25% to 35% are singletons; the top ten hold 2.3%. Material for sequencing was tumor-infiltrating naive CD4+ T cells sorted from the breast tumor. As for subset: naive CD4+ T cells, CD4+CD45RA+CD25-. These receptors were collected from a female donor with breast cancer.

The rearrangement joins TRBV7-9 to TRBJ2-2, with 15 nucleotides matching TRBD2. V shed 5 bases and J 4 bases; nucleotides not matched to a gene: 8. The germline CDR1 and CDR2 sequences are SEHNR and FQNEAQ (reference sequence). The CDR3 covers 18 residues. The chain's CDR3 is CASSPGLAGGPITGELFF. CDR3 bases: TGTGCCAGCAGCCCAGGACTAGCGGGAGGGCCGATCACCGGGGAGCTGTTTTTT.

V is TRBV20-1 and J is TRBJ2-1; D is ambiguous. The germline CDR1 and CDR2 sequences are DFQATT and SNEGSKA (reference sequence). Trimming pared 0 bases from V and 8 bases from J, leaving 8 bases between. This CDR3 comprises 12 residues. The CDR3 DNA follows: TGCAGTGCTAGAGATCCTCGCCATGAGCAGTTCTTC. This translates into CSARDPRHEQFF.

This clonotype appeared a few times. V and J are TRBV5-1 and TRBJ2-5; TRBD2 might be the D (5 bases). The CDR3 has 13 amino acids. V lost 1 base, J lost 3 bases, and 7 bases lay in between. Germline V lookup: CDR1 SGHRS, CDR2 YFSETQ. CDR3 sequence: CASSLMREETQYF. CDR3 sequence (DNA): TGCGCCAGCAGCTTGATGAGGGAAGAGACCCAGTACTTC.

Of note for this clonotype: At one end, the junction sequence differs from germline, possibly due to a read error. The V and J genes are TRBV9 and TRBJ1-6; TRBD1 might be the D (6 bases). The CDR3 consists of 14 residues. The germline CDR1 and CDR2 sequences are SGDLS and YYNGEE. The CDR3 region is CTSSVGQFNSPLHF. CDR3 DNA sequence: TGTACCAGCAGCGTCGGACAGTTTAATTCACCCCTCCACTTT. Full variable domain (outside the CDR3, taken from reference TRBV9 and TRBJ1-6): DSGVTQTPKHLITATGQRVTLRCSPRSGDLSVYWYQQSLDQGLQFLIQYYNGEERAKGNILERFSAQQFPDLHSELNLSSLELGDSALYFCTSSVGQFNSPLHFGNGTRLTVT.

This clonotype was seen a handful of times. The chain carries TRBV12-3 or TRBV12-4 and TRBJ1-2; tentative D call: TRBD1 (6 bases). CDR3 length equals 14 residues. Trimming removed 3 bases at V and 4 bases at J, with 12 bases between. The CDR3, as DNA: TGTGCCAGCAGTTTTGGACAGAACTTCTATGGCTACACCTTC. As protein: CASSFGQNFYGYTF.

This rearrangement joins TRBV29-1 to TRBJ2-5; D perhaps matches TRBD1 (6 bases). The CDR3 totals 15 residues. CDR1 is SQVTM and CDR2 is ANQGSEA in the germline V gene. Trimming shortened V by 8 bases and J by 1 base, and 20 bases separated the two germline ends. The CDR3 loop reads CSTRGVQGSQETQYF. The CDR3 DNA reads TGCAGCACCCGTGGGGTACAGGGTTCCCAAGAGACCCAGTACTTC.

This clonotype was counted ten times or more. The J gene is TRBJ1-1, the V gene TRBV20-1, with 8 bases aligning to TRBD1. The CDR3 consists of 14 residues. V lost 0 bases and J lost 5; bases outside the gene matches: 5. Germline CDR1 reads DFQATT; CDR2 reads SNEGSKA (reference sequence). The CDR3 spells CSARDGQGRTEAFF. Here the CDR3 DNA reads TGCAGTGCTAGAGACGGACAGGGAAGGACTGAAGCTTTCTTT.

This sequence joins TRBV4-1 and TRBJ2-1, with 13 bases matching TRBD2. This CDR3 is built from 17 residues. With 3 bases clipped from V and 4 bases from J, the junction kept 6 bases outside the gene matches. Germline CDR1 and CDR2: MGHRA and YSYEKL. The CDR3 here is CASSHTSGGDLYNEQFF. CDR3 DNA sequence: TGCGCCAGCAGCCATACTAGCGGGGGGGATTTATACAATGAGCAGTTCTTC.